Shown below are 17 T cell receptor beta chains from a single sample sequenced in a study of vaccination effects on CD4 cells after COVID-19. The ViraFEST assay expanded antigen-specific CD4+ T cells with viral peptide pools before sequencing. Culture lasted 10 days before CD4+ T cell isolation. Of the BNT162b2 and mRNA-1273 vaccines, participants received two doses of one or the other. For these TCRs, the target antigens are not known. Profiled with immunoSEQ multiplex PCR; TCRdb holds only in-frame clones, not every one. The sample has about 59,000 clones, roughly 80% seen once. The sample was CD4+ T cells from PBMCs cultured with HCoV-OC43 spike peptides, taken after COVID-19 vaccination. Subset here: HCoV-OC43 spike overlapping peptide pool stimulation. The source is a human donor who received a COVID-19 vaccine.

This clone showed up just once. The J gene is TRBJ1-1, the V gene TRBV30, with TRBD1 as a possible D gene (5 bases). Trimming removed 3 bases at V and 5 bases at J, with 7 bases between. CDR1 is GTSNPN and CDR2 is SVGIG in the germline V gene (reference sequence). This CDR3 comprises 11 residues. This CDR3 is CAWRGRTEAFF. CDR3 in DNA: TGTGCCTGGAGGGGGCGGACTGAAGCTTTCTTT.

The J gene is TRBJ2-2, the V gene TRBV7-3; D is possibly TRBD1 (6 bases). CDR1 is SGHTA and CDR2 is FQGTGA in the germline V gene. The V gene lost 5 bases and the J gene lost 0 bases, with 10 bases spanning the gap. This CDR3 region has 15 residues. The CDR3 here is CASSRGTPNTGELFF. The CDR3 DNA follows: TGTGCCAGCAGCCGAGGGACACCGAACACCGGGGAGCTGTTTTTT.

V and J are TRBV3-1 (or the pseudogene TRBV3-2) and TRBJ1-2; 8 bases fit TRBD1. V was clipped by 6 bases and J by 0 bases; unmatched bases: 3. The length of the CDR3 is 14 residues. Germline CDR1 LGHDT, CDR2 YNNKEL (reference sequence). CDR3: CASRLQGANYGYTF. In nucleotides, the CDR3 is TGTGCCAGCAGACTACAGGGGGCTAACTATGGCTACACCTTC.

The V and J genes are TRBV28 and TRBJ1-1; 7 bases are shared with TRBD1. The trim removed 5 bases at V and 4 bases at J, leaving 16 bases unmatched. CDR3 size: 17 residues. Germline V gene lookup returns CDR1 MDHEN and CDR2 SYDVKM. CDR3 DNA: TGTGCCAGCAGTCCCCTACCGACAGGGTTAGTTGCCACTGAAGCTTTCTTT. Residues: CASSPLPTGLVATEAFF.

This clone was counted a single time. The V call is TRBV5-6, the J call TRBJ2-7, with TRBD1 identical over 9 bases. The ends lost 3 bases at V and 5 bases at J; junction bases unmatched: 9. The CDR3 consists of 15 residues. CDR1 and CDR2 from the germline V gene are SGHDT and YYEEEE. The CDR3 DNA reads TGTGCCAGCAGCTCGATCAGACAGGGGGAGAACGAGCAGTACGTC. Its protein product is CASSSIRQGENEQYV.

The chain joins TRBV6-5 to TRBJ1-3, with 7 bases lining up with TRBD1. Germline V lookup: CDR1 MNHEY, CDR2 SVGAGI. The V segment lost 10 bases and the J segment 3 bases; nucleotides outside the gene matches: 9. This CDR3 has 14 residues. The CDR3 DNA sequence: TGTGCCACCTCCAGGGGGGTCGATGGAAACACCATATATTTT. Translating it yields CATSRGVDGNTIYF.

This clone was picked up a small number of times. The genes are TRBV6-6 and TRBJ1-5; possible D gene TRBD1, 5 bases. The CDR3 runs 15 residues. In germline, CDR1 is MNHNY, CDR2 SVGAGI (reference sequence). Trimming took off 7 bases at V and 5 bases at J, with 18 bases between the two ends. CDR3 in DNA: TGTGCCAGCACCCTCGGGGCGGATCCAGATCAGCCCCAGCATTTT. This sequence encodes CASTLGADPDQPQHF.

This clone was seen a handful of times. The chain employs TRBV27 and TRBJ2-7, with a weak D call TRBD2 (5 bases). Per germline, CDR1 MNHEY and CDR2 SMNVEV (reference sequence). The CDR3 has 13 amino acids. The germline V and J ends were trimmed by 7 bases and 1 base, with 11 bases remaining between them. In DNA, the CDR3 is TGTGCCAGCAAAAAAGGAGGTTCCTACGAGCAGTACGTC. Translation: CASKKGGSYEQYV.

In nucleotides, the CDR3 is TGTGCCAGCAGTGAAGTGGGGGCCGCTAATTCACCCCTCCACTTT. This encodes CASSEVGAANSPLHF. The V gene is TRBV2, the J gene TRBJ1-6, with D maybe TRBD1 (6 bases). The CDR3 contains 15 residues. The V and J ends lost 1 base and 6 bases respectively, with 10 bases between them. Germline V gene sequence: CDR1 SNHLY, CDR2 FYNNEI.

The J gene is TRBJ1-2, the V gene TRBV19; D possibly corresponds to TRBD1 (6 bases). Per the germline V gene, CDR1 is LNHDA and CDR2 is SQIVND (reference sequence). V shed 6 bases and J shed 4 bases, with 18 bases lying between them. The CDR3 loop spans 15 amino acids. In DNA, the CDR3 is TGTGCCAGTAGCGCCGCGGACAGAATCAGCTATGGCTACACCTTC. Amino acid sequence: CASSAADRISYGYTF.

This rearrangement joins TRBV28 to TRBJ1-5; D remains ambiguous. Deletions cut 7 bases from V and 2 bases from J, with 9 bases between. Germline CDR1 MDHEN, CDR2 SYDVKM. The CDR3 runs 13 residues. The CDR3 DNA follows: TGTGCCAGCACAACCATCGGCAATCAGCCCCAGCATTTT. The encoded protein is CASTTIGNQPQHF.

The chain has TRBV24-1 and TRBJ2-3, with 8 bases matching TRBD1. The CDR3 covers 14 residues. V shed 4 bases and J 4 bases; nucleotides not matched to a gene: 3. CDR1 and CDR2 (germline): KGHDR, SFDVKD. CDR3 residues: CATSDATGADTQYF. The CDR3 DNA sequence: TGTGCCACCAGTGACGCGACAGGGGCAGATACGCAGTATTTT.

This clone came up a few times. V is TRBV7-2 and J is TRBJ1-2, with D uncertain. Germline CDR1 reads SGHTA; CDR2 reads FQGNSA. This CDR3 is built from 13 residues. V gave up 6 bases and J gave up 4 bases, with 12 bases separating them. CDR3 bases: TGTGCCAGCAGTTACGACAAAGCCTATGGCTACACCTTC. It encodes CASSYDKAYGYTF.

V usage is TRBV18 and J usage is TRBJ2-1, with D tentatively TRBD1 or TRBD2 (5 bases each). Trimming took off 3 bases at V and 9 bases at J, with 24 bases between the two ends. The CDR3 totals 17 residues. Germline V lookup: CDR1 KGHSH, CDR2 LQKENI. The chain's CDR3 is CASSPKGRGALGSEQFF. CDR3 DNA: TGTGCCAGCTCACCGAAGGGGAGAGGGGCCCTCGGTAGTGAGCAGTTCTTC.

This clone occurred a few times. J is TRBJ2-2 and V is TRBV7-3, with TRBD1 matching 9 bases. CDR1 is SGHTA and CDR2 is FQGTGA in the germline V gene. The CDR3 sequence is 19 residues long. J gave up 2 bases and V 2 bases, and 12 bases lay outside the gene matches. The CDR3 sequence is CASSLPATGGKRNTGELFF. Here the CDR3 DNA reads TGTGCCAGCAGCTTACCAGCGACAGGGGGGAAAAGAAACACCGGGGAGCTGTTTTTT. The full variable domain, in which reference TRBV7-3 and TRBJ2-2 provide the parts outside the CDR3, is GAGVSQTPSNKVTEKGKYVELRCDPISGHTALYWYRQSLGQGPEFLIYFQGTGAADDSGLPNDRFFAVRPEGSVSTLKIQRTERGDSAVYLCASSLPATGGKRNTGELFFGEGSRLTVL.

This clone came up a few times. The V call is TRBV3-1 (or the pseudogene TRBV3-2), the J call TRBJ1-1; D ambiguous. This CDR3 has 12 amino acids. Germline V lookup: CDR1 LGHDT, CDR2 YNNKEL (reference sequence). Trimming took 3 bases from V and 5 from J, leaving 7 bases between them. The CDR3, as DNA: TGTGCCAGCAGCCAGTCACGAACTGAAGCTTTCTTT. This encodes CASSQSRTEAFF.

This clone appeared once. V gene TRBV7-9 combines with J gene TRBJ1-3, with 7 bases lining up with TRBD1. V shed 5 bases and J 4 bases; nucleotides not matched to a gene: 20. From germline, CDR1 is SEHNR and CDR2 FQNEAQ (reference sequence). The CDR3 is made up of 19 amino acids. The CDR3 DNA reads TGTGCCAGCAGCGCCCTCCGGGACAGTCACGGCCAAACGGGAAACACCATATATTTT. Translated, it gives CASSALRDSHGQTGNTIYF.